Presented here are 3 T cell receptor beta chains from one specimen sequenced in a study of OX40 agonist ivuxolimab in advanced cancers. Clones were read by immunoSEQ multiplex PCR, and TCRdb kept only the in-frame ones, dropping some. The data show around 72,000 clones, 82% seen once. This sample comprised CD4+ or CD8+ T cells sorted from blood, obtained in a trial of the OX40 agonist ivuxolimab. The receptors come from an adult with an advanced solid tumor such as melanoma, head and neck, liver or kidney cancer.

This clone appeared a single time. This chain connects TRBV5-4 to TRBJ2-3, with TRBD2 matching over 9 bases. J was trimmed by 6 bases and V by 0 bases; bases with no gene match: 5. CDR1 and CDR2 (germline): SGHNT, YYREEE (reference sequence). The CDR3 runs 15 residues. CDR3 amino acids: CASSLGGGALDTQYF. CDR3 in DNA: TGTGCCAGCAGCTTGGGCGGGGGGGCCCTGGATACGCAGTATTTT. The whole variable domain, remainder taken from reference TRBV5-4 and TRBJ2-3, is ETGVTQSPTHLIKTRGQQVTLRCSSQSGHNTVSWYQQALGQGPQFIFQYYREEENGRGNFPPRFSGLQFPNYSSELNVNALELDDSALYLCASSLGGGALDTQYFGPGTRLTVL.

V gene TRBV2 combines with J gene TRBJ2-1, with D possibly matching TRBD1 (5 bases). V was trimmed by 2 bases and J by 8 bases, leaving 10 bases between them. CDR1 SNHLY and CDR2 FYNNEI come from the germline V gene. The CDR3 is 13 amino acids. The CDR3 coding sequence is TGTGCCAGCAGTGAATCCAGGGTGCATGAGCAGTTCTTC. Amino acids: CASSESRVHEQFF.

V usage is TRBV11-1 and J usage is TRBJ2-1; 11 bases fit TRBD2. The CDR3 has 16 residues. CDR1 SGHAT and CDR2 FQDESV come from the germline V gene (reference sequence). The V segment lost 4 bases and the J segment 4 bases; nucleotides outside the gene matches: 6. CDR3 sequence reads: CASSSSGLAAYNEQFF. CDR3 coding DNA: TGTGCCAGCAGCTCATCGGGACTAGCGGCATACAATGAGCAGTTCTTC.